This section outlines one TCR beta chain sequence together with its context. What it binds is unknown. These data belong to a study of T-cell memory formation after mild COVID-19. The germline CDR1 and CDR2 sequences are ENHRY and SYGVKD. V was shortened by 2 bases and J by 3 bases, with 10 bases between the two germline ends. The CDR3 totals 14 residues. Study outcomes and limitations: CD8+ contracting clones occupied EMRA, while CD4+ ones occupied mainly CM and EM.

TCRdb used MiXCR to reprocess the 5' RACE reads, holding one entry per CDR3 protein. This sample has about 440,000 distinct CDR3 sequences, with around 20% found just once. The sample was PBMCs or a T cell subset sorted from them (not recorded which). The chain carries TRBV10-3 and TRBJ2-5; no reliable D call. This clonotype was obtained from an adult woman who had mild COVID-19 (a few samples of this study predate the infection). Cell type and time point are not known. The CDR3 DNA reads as TGTGCCATCAGTGAGGGGAAGGGCAAAGAGACCCAGTACTTC. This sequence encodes CAISEGKGKETQYF.